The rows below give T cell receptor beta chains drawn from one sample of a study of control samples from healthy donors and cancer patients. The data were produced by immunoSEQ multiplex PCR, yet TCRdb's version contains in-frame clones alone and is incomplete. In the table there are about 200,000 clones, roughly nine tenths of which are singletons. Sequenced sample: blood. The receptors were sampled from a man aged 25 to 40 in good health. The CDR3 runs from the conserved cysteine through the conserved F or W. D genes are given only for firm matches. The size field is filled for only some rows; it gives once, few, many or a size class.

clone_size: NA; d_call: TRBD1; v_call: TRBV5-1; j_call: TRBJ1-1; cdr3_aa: CASSLAGTGVPTEAFF; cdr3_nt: TGCGCCAGCAGCCTAGCCGGGACAGGGGTTCCCACTGAAGCTTTCTTT
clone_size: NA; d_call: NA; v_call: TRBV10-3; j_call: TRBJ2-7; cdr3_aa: CAIRMTEHYEQYF; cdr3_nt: TGTGCCATCAGAATGACAGAACACTACGAGCAGTACTTC
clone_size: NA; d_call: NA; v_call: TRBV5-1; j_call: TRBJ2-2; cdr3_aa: CASSIGAVNTGELFF; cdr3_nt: TGCGCCAGCAGTATCGGGGCCGTTAACACCGGGGAGCTGTTTTTT
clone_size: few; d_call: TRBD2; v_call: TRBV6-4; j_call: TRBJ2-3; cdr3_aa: CASSDSASGGGTDTQYF; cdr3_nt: TGTGCCAGCAGTGACTCGGCAAGCGGGGGGGGCACAGATACGCAGTATTTT
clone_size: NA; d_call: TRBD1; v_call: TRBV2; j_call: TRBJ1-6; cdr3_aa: CASSEFPGGRSPLHF; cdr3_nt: TGTGCCAGCAGTGAATTTCCAGGGGGTCGTTCACCCCTCCACTTT
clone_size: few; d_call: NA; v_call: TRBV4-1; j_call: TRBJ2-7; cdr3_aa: CASSQDGRRYYEQYF; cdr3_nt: TGCGCCAGCAGCCAAGATGGGCGGCGATACTACGAGCAGTACTTC
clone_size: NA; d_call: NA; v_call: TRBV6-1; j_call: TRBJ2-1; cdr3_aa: CASSEAYRGGDNEQFF; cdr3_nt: TGTGCCAGCAGTGAAGCCTACAGGGGAGGGGACAATGAGCAGTTCTTC
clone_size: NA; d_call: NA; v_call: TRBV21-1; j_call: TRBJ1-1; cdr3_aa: CARLTEAFF; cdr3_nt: TGTGCCCGCCTTACTGAAGCTTTCTTT
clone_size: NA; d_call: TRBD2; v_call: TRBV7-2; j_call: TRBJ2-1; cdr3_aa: CASSLRFRGGRGEQFF; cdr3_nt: TGTGCCAGCAGCTTAAGGTTCCGGGGGGGCCGGGGTGAGCAGTTCTTC
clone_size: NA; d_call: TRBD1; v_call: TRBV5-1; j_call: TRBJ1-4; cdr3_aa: CASSQGTGDEKLFF; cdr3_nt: TGCGCCAGCAGCCAAGGGACAGGGGATGAAAAACTGTTTTTT
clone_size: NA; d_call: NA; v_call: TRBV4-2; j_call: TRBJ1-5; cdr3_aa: CASSLVTQGNQPQHF; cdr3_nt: TGTGCCAGCAGCCTCGTCACGCAAGGCAATCAGCCCCAGCATTTT
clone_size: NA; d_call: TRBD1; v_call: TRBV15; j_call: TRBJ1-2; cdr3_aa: CATSPGQGGYGYTF; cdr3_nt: TGTGCCACCAGCCCGGGACAGGGGGGCTATGGCTACACCTTC
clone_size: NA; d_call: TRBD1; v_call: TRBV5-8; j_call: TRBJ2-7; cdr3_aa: CASSPIMTGVYEQYF; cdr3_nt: TGTGCCAGCAGTCCTATCATGACAGGGGTCTACGAGCAGTACTTC
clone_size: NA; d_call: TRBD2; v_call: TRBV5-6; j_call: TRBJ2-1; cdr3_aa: CASSLRASGGSAYNEQFF; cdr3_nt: TGTGCCAGCAGCCTACGCGCTAGCGGGGGCTCAGCCTACAATGAGCAGTTCTTC
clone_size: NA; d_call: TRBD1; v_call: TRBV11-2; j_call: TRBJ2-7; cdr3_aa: CASSLGTGGSHSYEQYF; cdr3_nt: TGTGCCAGCAGCTTAGGGACAGGGGGATCCCATTCCTACGAGCAGTACTTC
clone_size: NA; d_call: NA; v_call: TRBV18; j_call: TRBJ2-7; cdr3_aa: CASSPPGKGSYEQYF; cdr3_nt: TGTGCCAGCTCACCACCTGGGAAAGGCTCCTACGAGCAGTACTTC
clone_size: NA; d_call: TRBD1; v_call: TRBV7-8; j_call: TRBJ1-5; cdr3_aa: CASSPRTGVSNQPQHF; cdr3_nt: TGTGCCAGCAGCCCCCGGACAGGGGTTAGCAATCAGCCCCAGCATTTT
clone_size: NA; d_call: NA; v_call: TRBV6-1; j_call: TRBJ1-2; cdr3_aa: CASSEALGPKPYGYTF; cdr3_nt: TGTGCCAGCAGTGAAGCGCTAGGCCCGAAACCTTATGGCTACACCTTC
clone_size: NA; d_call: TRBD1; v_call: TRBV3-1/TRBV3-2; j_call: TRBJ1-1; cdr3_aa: CASSQSGGTEAFF; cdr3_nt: TGTGCCAGCAGCCAATCAGGGGGCACTGAAGCTTTCTTT
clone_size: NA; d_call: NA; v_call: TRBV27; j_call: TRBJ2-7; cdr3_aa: CASRPTGKYEQYF; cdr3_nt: TGTGCCAGCAGACCTACAGGGAAATACGAGCAGTACTTC
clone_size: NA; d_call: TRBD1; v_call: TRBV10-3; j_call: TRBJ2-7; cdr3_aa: CAISESGTGGDEQYF; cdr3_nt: TGTGCCATCAGTGAGTCGGGGACAGGGGGCGACGAGCAGTACTTC
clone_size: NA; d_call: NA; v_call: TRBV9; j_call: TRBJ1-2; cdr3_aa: CASSSTRHYGYTF; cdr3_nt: TGTGCCAGCAGCTCTACGAGGCATTATGGCTACACCTTC